This T cell receptor (beta chain) comes out of a study of long-term antiretroviral therapy in people with HIV. immunoSEQ v3.0 was run at survey level. Sequencing used immunoSEQ multiplex PCR; TCRdb keeps in-frame clones, though not all of them. The sample lists 9,500 or so clones; 70% to 80% were seen once. V dropped 9 bases and J dropped 5 bases, with 10 bases sitting between them. The CDR3 consists of 11 residues. DNA was extracted from approximately 0.91-9.4 million thawed cryopreserved PBMC. General study results and limits: Pre-ART clonal expansion yielded clones that dominated the repertoire at all time points. Relative to control repertoires, HIV repertoires exhibited narrower CDR3 length ranges.

Comments on this clone: The antigen is not known.

This sequence was found in a man aged 35 to 55 with HIV. Sequenced material: unsorted PBMCs, taken 1.8 years before starting antiretroviral therapy. The chain joins TRBV23-1 to TRBJ1-2; D is uncertain. TRBV23-1 is known as an ORF, though its function is uncertain. The CDR3 DNA is TGCGCCAGGGTCGGGGAGTATGGCTACACCTTC. Residues: CARVGEYGYTF.